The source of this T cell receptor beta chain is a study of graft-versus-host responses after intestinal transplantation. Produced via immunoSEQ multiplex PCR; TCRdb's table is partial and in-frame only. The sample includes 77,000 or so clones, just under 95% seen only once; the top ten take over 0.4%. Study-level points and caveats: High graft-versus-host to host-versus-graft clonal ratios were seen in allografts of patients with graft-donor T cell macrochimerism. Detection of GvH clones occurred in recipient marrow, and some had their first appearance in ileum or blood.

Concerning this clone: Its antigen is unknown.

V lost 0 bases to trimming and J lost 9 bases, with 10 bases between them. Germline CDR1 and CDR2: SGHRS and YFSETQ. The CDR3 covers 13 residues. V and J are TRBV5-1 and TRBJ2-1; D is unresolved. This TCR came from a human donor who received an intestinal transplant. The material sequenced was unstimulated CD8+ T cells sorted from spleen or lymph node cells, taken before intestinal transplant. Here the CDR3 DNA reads TGCGCCAGCAGCTTGGAGGGTATGGGTGAGCAGTTCTTC. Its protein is CASSLEGMGEQFF.